This T cell receptor beta chain was documented in a study of CD8+CD57+ T cells in acquired aplastic anemia. Study background: When averaged, DNA from sorted CD4+ and CD8+ cells came to approximately 3 ug. The average read count for CD4+ cells in healthy donors was some 9.9 million.

J gave up 8 bases and V 5 bases, and 17 bases lay outside the gene matches. The CDR3 totals 17 residues. Germline V gene sequence: CDR1 SNHLY, CDR2 FYNNEI. This clonotype showed up many times. Genomic DNA, serving as template, underwent TCR beta VDJ and CDR3 profiling. TCRdb fed the reads into MiXCR, producing one record per CDR3 protein. Seen here are some 150,000 distinct CDR3 sequences, around 41% observed once, and the top ten hold more than 7%. The source of this sequence is a human donor in good health, serving as a control. Sequences were obtained from sorted CD4+, CD8+, or CD8+CD57+ T cells (not recorded which) from PBMCs. This sequence joins TRBV2 and TRBJ1-4, with 7 bases lining up with TRBD1. CDR3 loop: CASSSLTGYALNEKLFF. The CDR3, as DNA: TGTGCCAGCAGTTCTTTGACAGGGTATGCTCTCAACGAAAAACTGTTTTTT.